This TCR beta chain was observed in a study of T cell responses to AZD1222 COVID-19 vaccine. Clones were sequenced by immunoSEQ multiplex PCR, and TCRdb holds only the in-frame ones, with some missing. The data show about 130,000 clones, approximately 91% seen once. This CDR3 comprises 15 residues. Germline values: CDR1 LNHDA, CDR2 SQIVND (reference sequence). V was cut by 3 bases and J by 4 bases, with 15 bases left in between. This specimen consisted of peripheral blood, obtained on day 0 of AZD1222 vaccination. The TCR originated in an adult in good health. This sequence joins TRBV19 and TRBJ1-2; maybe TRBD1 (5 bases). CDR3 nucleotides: TGTGCCAGTAGTATGACAGCGCCCAACACCTATGGCTACACCTTC. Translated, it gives CASSMTAPNTYGYTF.